Listed below are T cell receptor beta chains from one sample, sequenced in a study of blood T cell repertoires in COVID-19. The method was immunoSEQ multiplex PCR; TCRdb's version includes in-frame clones alone and lacks a portion of them. The sample has 250,000 to 300,000 clones, nearly 90% seen once. The sequencing input was PBMCs or T cells enriched from blood (not recorded which). The receptors derive from a woman aged 60-75 years who had recovered from COVID-19. Each CDR3 is given with its conserved first and last residue. D genes are given only for firm matches. Clone size appears in some rows only: once, few, many, or a class for an expanded clone.

NA	TRBV10-3	TRBJ2-3	TRBD1	CAISGTGTTDTQYF	TGTGCCATCAGTGGGACAGGGACCACAGATACGCAGTATTTT
NA	TRBV11-2	TRBJ1-2	NA	CASSRTDNYGYTF	TGTGCCAGCAGCCGGACAGACAACTATGGCTACACCTTC
NA	TRBV5-1	TRBJ1-5	TRBD1	CASSLGTGDQPQHF	TGCGCCAGCAGCTTGGGGACAGGGGACCAGCCCCAGCATTTT
once	TRBV30	TRBJ2-3	NA	CAWGSGSTDTQYF	TGTGCCTGGGGATCCGGGTCAACAGATACGCAGTATTTT
few	TRBV27	TRBJ2-7	TRBD2	CASSLLGGYFYEQYF	TGTGCCAGCAGTTTATTGGGGGGGTATTTCTACGAGCAGTACTTC
NA	TRBV7-9	TRBJ1-6	NA	CASSLSGNSPLHF	TGTGCCAGCAGCTTGTCCGGTAATTCACCCCTCCACTTT
NA	TRBV6-5	TRBJ2-5	NA	CASSLRPGTFQETQYF	TGTGCCAGCAGTTTGCGCCCCGGGACTTTCCAAGAGACCCAGTACTTC
NA	TRBV5-1	TRBJ1-1	TRBD1	CASSQWTGTNTEAFF	TGCGCCAGCAGCCAATGGACAGGGACGAACACTGAAGCTTTCTTT
once	TRBV12-3/TRBV12-4	TRBJ2-3	NA	CATGPSGGDTQYF	TGTGCCACCGGACCCTCCGGGGGAGATACGCAGTATTTT
NA	TRBV6-5	TRBJ1-1	TRBD1	CASSYDRAVTEAFF	TGTGCCAGCAGTTACGACAGGGCGGTCACTGAAGCTTTCTTT
NA	TRBV6-1	TRBJ2-7	TRBD2	CASSEAWAGGSYEQYF	TGTGCCAGCAGTGAAGCTTGGGCGGGGGGATCTTACGAGCAGTACTTC
NA	TRBV18	TRBJ1-1	NA	CASSGTYQEAFF	TGTGCCAGCTCAGGGACATACCAAGAAGCTTTCTTT
NA	TRBV7-3	TRBJ1-1	TRBD1	CASSPQGDTEAFF	TGTGCCAGCAGCCCGCAGGGGGACACTGAAGCTTTCTTT
NA	TRBV28	TRBJ1-1	NA	CAGTSPGTNTEAFF	TGTGCCGGTACTTCTCCTGGGACAAACACTGAAGCTTTCTTT
NA	TRBV3-1/TRBV3-2	TRBJ2-4	TRBD1	CASSQNRGPGIQYF	TGTGCCAGCAGCCAAAACAGGGGTCCTGGGATTCAGTACTTC
NA	TRBV19	TRBJ1-2	TRBD1	CASRNRTGYGYTF	TGTGCCAGTAGGAACCGGACAGGCTATGGCTACACCTTC
once	TRBV10-3	TRBJ2-1	TRBD2	CAITITTSGGLNEQFF	TGTGCCATCACCATAACGACTAGCGGGGGCCTCAATGAGCAGTTCTTC
NA	TRBV27	TRBJ2-1	TRBD1	CASRPGQGSFPPAQDAYNEQFF	TGTGCCAGCCGACCGGGACAGGGGTCCTTCCCCCCTGCTCAGGACGCCTACAATGAGCAGTTCTTC
NA	TRBV25-1	TRBJ1-1	TRBD1	CASSDWTGRDEAFF	TGTGCCAGCAGTGACTGGACAGGGCGGGATGAAGCTTTCTTT
NA	TRBV19	TRBJ1-3	NA	CASSIVTGSGNTIYF	TGTGCCAGTAGTATAGTCACAGGCTCTGGAAACACCATATATTTT
NA	TRBV11-2	TRBJ2-5	TRBD1	CASSKGQGGLQETQYF	TGTGCCAGCAGCAAGGGACAGGGAGGGTTACAAGAGACCCAGTACTTC
NA	TRBV2	TRBJ2-5	TRBD1	CASSGQGQETQYF	TGTGCCAGCAGTGGACAGGGACAAGAGACCCAGTACTTC
NA	TRBV3-1/TRBV3-2	TRBJ2-7	TRBD2	CASSPSGSGYEQYF	TGTGCCAGCAGCCCCAGCGGGAGCGGGTACGAGCAGTACTTC
NA	TRBV7-9	TRBJ1-4	TRBD1	CASSLGQGGEKLFF	TGTGCCAGCAGCCTGGGACAGGGAGGCGAAAAACTGTTTTTT
NA	TRBV2	TRBJ1-2	NA	CASSSIQGSGYTF	TGTGCCAGCAGTTCTATTCAGGGGTCTGGCTACACCTTC
NA	TRBV19	TRBJ1-1	NA	CASSPFQGMTEAFF	TGTGCCAGTAGTCCCTTTCAGGGGATGACTGAAGCTTTCTTT
NA	TRBV2	TRBJ1-5	NA	CASSGQGDQPQHF	TGTGCCAGCAGTGGGCAGGGCGATCAGCCCCAGCATTTT
NA	TRBV5-1	TRBJ2-3	NA	CASSPGGAGTDTQYF	TGCGCCAGCAGCCCCGGCGGGGCCGGCACAGATACGCAGTATTTT
NA	TRBV6-5	TRBJ2-5	NA	CASSWGSQGTQYF	TGTGCCAGCAGTTGGGGCAGCCAGGGGACCCAGTACTTC